The source of this T cell receptor beta chain is a study of a mutant IDH1 vaccine in newly diagnosed glioma. Study overall: Weeks 1, 3, 5, 7, 11, 15, 19 and 23 were when patients received their eight vaccinations. Vaccination began 4-6 weeks post radiotherapy alone, or with temozolomide cycles. The treated population exhibited a male proportion of about 60%, a female proportion of about 40%, and a mean age of around 40 years. Patients previously underwent radiotherapy, temozolomide, or both, and most underwent both.

Points on this clone: Its target is not known.

As for time point: week 11, during vaccination. Each vaccine dose was 300 ug of mutant IDH1 20-mer peptide, with topical imiquimod. This table comes from immunoSEQ multiplex PCR, and its TCRdb copy is limited to in-frame clones, with some not included. Of 20,000 to 25,000 clones in the sample, roughly 70% were seen once. The germline V gene encodes CDR1 SGHTA and CDR2 FQGNSA. Trimming took 5 bases from V and 12 from J, leaving 13 bases between them. This CDR3 contains 11 residues. The TCR sequence derives from a man younger than 35 with glioma. Some clones in this sample may be carry-over from other donors' samples. The sequences come from peripheral blood mononuclear cells (PBMCs), collected from a glioma patient whose treatment included an IDH1 peptide vaccine. The V gene is TRBV7-2, the J gene TRBJ2-5; no firm D call. The CDR3 DNA follows: TGTGCCAGCAGCCTAACGGACCGAGAGTACTTC. This encodes CASSLTDREYF.